What follows describes a single T cell receptor (beta chain). No antigen is known for it. This entry comes from a study of vaccination and CD4 T cells after COVID-19. V gave up 8 bases and J gave up 10 bases, with 22 bases separating them. The CDR3 has 14 amino acids. Per the germline V gene, CDR1 is MNHEY and CDR2 is SMNVEV (reference sequence). The assay that was used to sequence DNA from cultured CD4+ T cells was the Oncomine TCR Beta short-read assay. Using the QIAamp micro DNA kit, genomic DNA was extracted from the CD4+ T cells that had been cultured. Each CDR3 protein is one row after TCRdb ran MiXCR on the PCR reads. The table has over 15,000 distinct CDR3 sequences, 36% seen once. The treatment here: approximately nine-day PBMC culture with coronavirus spike peptide pools or control peptides (ViraFEST assay).

V usage is TRBV27 and J usage is TRBJ2-3, with D maybe TRBD2 (6 bases). This sample comprised CD4+ T cells from blood, cultured in vitro, obtained before SARS-CoV-2 vaccination. This sequence originates from a human donor who received a COVID-19 vaccine. As DNA, the CDR3 is TGTGCCAGCTCTGCGGCAGGTCTAGCGTGGTCGCAGTATTTT. Translation: CASSAAGLAWSQYF.